The 17 T cell receptor beta chains below come from one sample, sequenced in a study of CD8+CD57+ T cells in acquired aplastic anemia. CDR3 and TCR beta VDJ profiling relied on genomic DNA as the template. TCRdb redid the calling of the reads with MiXCR, one entry per CDR3 protein. The sample consists of around 210,000 distinct CDR3 sequences, 55% to 65% of them appearing once. Patients who underwent sequencing had shown CD8+CD57+ cell expansion by flow cytometry. The sample was sorted CD4+, CD8+, or CD8+CD57+ T cells (not recorded which) from PBMCs. Source of these receptors: a human donor with aplastic anemia.

There are many counts of this clonotype. The chain is built from TRBV27 and TRBJ2-7; TRBD1 might be the D (7 bases). The length of the CDR3 is 14 residues. The V gene lost 8 bases and the J gene lost 3 bases, with 17 bases spanning the gap. Germline lookup yields CDR1 MNHEY and CDR2 SMNVEV (reference sequence). For the CDR3, the DNA is TGTGCCAGCGGAGACAGGGCGGGGTTCTACGAGCAGTACTTC. Translation gives CASGDRAGFYEQYF.

This clonotype was observed once. The chain is built from TRBV19 and TRBJ1-1, with TRBD1 as a possible D gene (6 bases). Looked up from germline, CDR1 is LNHDA and CDR2 is SQIVND (reference sequence). V was clipped by 5 bases and J by 4 bases, with 14 bases between them. This CDR3 region has 14 residues. The CDR3 here is CASSPGVYGTEAFF. In DNA form, the CDR3 reads TGTGCCAGTAGTCCAGGGGTGTATGGCACTGAAGCTTTCTTT.

V usage is TRBV29-1 and J usage is TRBJ1-2; D is undetermined. Germline CDR1 reads SQVTM; CDR2 reads ANQGSEA. V gave up 2 bases and J gave up 4 bases, with 11 bases separating them. CDR3 length: 13 amino acids. The CDR3: CSVELIAIYGYTF. In DNA form, the CDR3 reads TGCAGCGTTGAATTGATAGCAATCTATGGCTACACCTTC.

This clonotype has a handful of counts. The J gene is TRBJ1-1, the V gene TRBV7-9, with D perhaps TRBD1 (5 bases). The CDR3 consists of 14 residues. Germline CDR1 SEHNR, CDR2 FQNEAQ (reference sequence). V lost 5 bases and J 0 bases, leaving 10 bases between the germline ends. CDR3 sequence (DNA): TGTGCCAGCAGCCCCACAGGCATGAACACTGAAGCTTTCTTT. Protein: CASSPTGMNTEAFF.

The gene calls are TRBV12-3 or TRBV12-4 and TRBJ2-7; D is undetermined. The CDR3 runs 12 residues. The V and J ends lost 2 bases and 6 bases respectively, with 8 bases between them. The DNA of the CDR3 is TGTGCCAGCAGTTTACTGGCTTCCGAGCAGTACTTC. This encodes CASSLLASEQYF.

This clonotype was counted a few times. CDR3 residues: CATSDQDNTGELFF. The CDR3 coding sequence is TGTGCCACCAGTGACCAGGACAACACCGGGGAGCTGTTTTTT. The genes are TRBV24-1 and TRBJ2-2; no firm D call. CDR1 and CDR2 (germline): KGHDR, SFDVKD. This CDR3 has 14 amino acids. The germline V and J ends were trimmed by 4 bases and 2 bases, with 7 bases remaining between them.

This clonotype was found a few times. The chain is built from TRBV7-6 and TRBJ1-6; 7 positions match TRBD1. The CDR3 is 16 residues long. Germline V gene lookup returns CDR1 SGHVS and CDR2 FNYEAQ. Losses at the gene ends were 5 bases for V and 6 bases for J; bases not matched to a gene: 10. CDR3 coding DNA: TGTGCCAGCAGCCCAACCCCGGACAGGACTAATTCACCCCTCCACTTT. It is translated as CASSPTPDRTNSPLHF.

The chain has TRBV24-1 and TRBJ2-2; 8 nucleotides agree with TRBD1. Germline-derived CDR1 and CDR2 are KGHDR and SFDVKD. The CDR3 sequence is 15 residues long. V was pared by 6 bases and J by 5 bases, with 7 bases of the junction left unmatched. For the CDR3, the DNA is TGTGCCACCAGTTCAGGGGGCGAAGAGACCGGGGAGCTGTTTTTT. As protein: CATSSGGEETGELFF.

This clonotype occurred a few times. The chain couples TRBV20-1 to TRBJ2-3; TRBD2 aligns across 11 bases. Germline lookup yields CDR1 DFQATT and CDR2 SNEGSKA (reference sequence). The trim removed 2 bases at V and 5 bases at J, leaving 6 bases unmatched. This CDR3 is 15 amino acids long. The CDR3 loop reads CSARSLTSGEDTQYF. CDR3 coding DNA: TGCAGTGCTAGATCCCTGACTAGCGGGGAAGATACGCAGTATTTT.

Only one count was recorded for this clonotype. The gene calls are TRBV7-9 and TRBJ1-1; tentative D call: TRBD1 (6 bases). Germline values: CDR1 SEHNR, CDR2 FQNEAQ (reference sequence). This CDR3 is built from 15 residues. The V and J ends lost 5 bases and 5 bases respectively, with 18 bases between them. This CDR3 is CASSPRKQGGTEAFF. For the CDR3, the DNA is TGTGCCAGCAGCCCTCGTAAACAGGGAGGGACTGAAGCTTTCTTT.

The chain has TRBV19 and TRBJ2-2; D may be TRBD2 (5 bases). The germline V gene encodes CDR1 LNHDA and CDR2 SQIVND (reference sequence). The CDR3 sequence is 13 residues long. Trimming pared 6 bases from V and 8 bases from J, leaving 13 bases between. CDR3 coding DNA: TGTGCCAGTAGCAATCCGGGGAAAGGGGAGCTGTTTTTT. Translating it yields CASSNPGKGELFF.

The rearrangement joins TRBV14 to TRBJ1-6; the D gene is possibly TRBD1 (6 bases). V was cut by 0 bases and J by 7 bases, with 10 bases left in between. Germline-derived CDR1 and CDR2 are SGHDN and FVKESK. This CDR3 is built from 15 residues. CDR3 loop: CASSQETGFNSPLHF. CDR3 bases: TGTGCCAGCAGCCAAGAGACAGGATTCAATTCACCCCTCCACTTT.

Remarks on this clonotype: Relative to the germline gene, one junction end is altered; a read error may explain this. The V gene is TRBV7-2, the J gene TRBJ2-7; D perhaps matches TRBD2 (6 bases). The CDR3 loop spans 13 amino acids. Germline V lookup: CDR1 SGHTA, CDR2 FQGNSA. The CDR3 sequence is CASSLGGTSPWFF. Written as DNA, the CDR3 is TGTGCCAGCAGCTTAGGAGGGACTTCCCCTTGGTTCTTC.

The CDR3 DNA reads TGCGCCAGCAGCAGGGACATCCAAGAGACCCAGTACTTC. It translates to CASSRDIQETQYF. The chain links TRBV4-1 to TRBJ2-5, with TRBD1 as a possible D gene (6 bases). Germline CDR1 reads MGHRA; CDR2 reads YSYEKL. This CDR3 comprises 13 residues. V lost 5 bases to trimming and J lost 1 base, with 8 bases between them.

A word on this clonotype: Sequence at one end of the junction differs from germline and may be a read error. This sequence joins TRBV7-8 and TRBJ1-3; possibly TRBD1 for D (5 bases). Per germline, CDR1 SGHVS and CDR2 FQNEAQ. The CDR3 runs to 16 residues. The chain's CDR3 is CASSSTGPSSGNTVYF. In DNA form, the CDR3 reads TGTGCCAGCAGCTCTACAGGCCCAAGCTCTGGAAACACCGTATATTTT. The full variable domain, completed using reference TRBV7-8 and TRBJ1-3, is GAGVSQSPRYKVAKRGQDVALRCDPISGHVSLFWYQQALGQGPEFLTYFQNEAQLDKSGLPSDRFFAERPEGSVSTLKIQRTQQEDSAVYLCASSSTGPSSGNTVYFGEGSWLTVV.

DNA for the CDR3: TGTGCCAGCAAGATCCAGGCCGAGCAGTACTTC. This gives the protein CASKIQAEQYF. V and J are TRBV2 and TRBJ2-7; D is undetermined. Per the germline V gene, CDR1 is SNHLY and CDR2 is FYNNEI. The CDR3 covers 11 residues. V was shortened by 7 bases and J by 6 bases, with 10 bases between the two germline ends.

This clonotype was seen repeatedly, ten times or more. The chain carries TRBV9 and TRBJ2-1, with 8 nucleotides matching TRBD2. Germline CDR1 SGDLS, CDR2 YYNGEE. With 4 bases clipped from V and 4 bases from J, the junction kept 7 bases outside the gene matches. This CDR3 is 15 amino acids long. The CDR3 region is CASSSGGAAYNEQFF. CDR3 bases: TGTGCCAGCAGCTCCGGGGGGGCAGCTTACAATGAGCAGTTCTTC.